Listed here is a single T cell receptor beta chain. Its cognate antigen is unknown. CDR3 length equals 14 residues. Trimming shortened V by 4 bases and J by 7 bases, and 16 bases separated the two germline ends. Germline values: CDR1 MNHEY, CDR2 SVGEGT. Measured with immunoSEQ multiplex PCR; TCRdb has only the in-frame clones, and not every one. Among about 180,000 clones, around 94% were seen once, and the ten largest hold around 1.6%. This record comes from a study of T cell responses to AZD1222 COVID-19 vaccine. Overall study findings and caveats: Repertoire sampling happened only post peak T cell response. Spike-specific TCR repertoires showed rising breadth and depth after two AZD1222 doses.

V gene TRBV6-2 or TRBV6-3 combines with J gene TRBJ2-5, with D unresolved. The sequence came from an adult who received the AZD1222 COVID-19 vaccine. Sequenced here: peripheral blood, sampled 28 days after the second AZD1222 dose. The CDR3 sequence is CASSSRLVLATQYF. DNA of the CDR3: TGTGCCAGCAGTTCGAGACTGGTGCTGGCGACCCAGTACTTC.